A single sample gave rise to the 28 T cell receptor beta chains below, sequenced in a study of cytomegalovirus exposure and HLA in healthy donors. The PCR had 60 Vbeta and 13 Jbeta primers. Only in-frame clones appear in the TCRdb table, and some are missing; sequencing was by immunoSEQ multiplex PCR. The top ten clones hold 4.6% of a sample with about 90,000 clones, over 65% of them seen once. Sequencing was done on a sample of PBMCs. Receptors were obtained from a woman aged 40 to 49 in good health and CMV-seropositive.

The genes are TRBV5-4 and TRBJ2-5, with 10 nucleotides matching TRBD2. Trimming took 6 bases from V and 5 from J; bases not matched to a gene: 13. The germline V gene encodes CDR1 SGHNT and CDR2 YYREEE (reference sequence). The CDR3 is 16 amino acids. The DNA for the CDR3 is TGTGCCAGCACTCCGTTAGCGGGAGGCCCAGAGGAGACCCAGTACTTC. Translated, it gives CASTPLAGGPEETQYF.

This chain joins TRBV5-1 and TRBJ2-7; possible D gene TRBD1, 5 bases. The CDR3 has 15 amino acids. Trimming removed 0 bases from V and 0 bases from J, with 10 bases in between. Germline V gene sequence: CDR1 SGHRS, CDR2 YFSETQ. DNA of the CDR3: TGCGCCAGCAGCTTGGGTGACAGTCTCTCCTACGAGCAGTACTTC. Protein sequence: CASSLGDSLSYEQYF.

The chain couples TRBV7-3 to TRBJ2-2; 11 positions match TRBD2. The germline V gene has CDR1 SGHTA and CDR2 FQGTGA. Trimming cost V 3 bases and J 10 bases; bases outside gene matches: 4. CDR3 size: 14 residues. Here the CDR3 DNA reads TGTGCCAGCAGCTTGGTAGCGGGAGGGGCGGAGCTGTTTTTT. Protein product: CASSLVAGGAELFF. Complete variable domain (other parts from reference TRBV7-3 and TRBJ2-2): GAGVSQTPSNKVTEKGKYVELRCDPISGHTALYWYRQSLGQGPEFLIYFQGTGAADDSGLPNDRFFAVRPEGSVSTLKIQRTERGDSAVYLCASSLVAGGAELFFGEGSRLTVL.

The rearrangement links TRBV19 to TRBJ2-3; D call uncertain. This CDR3 contains 12 residues. Trimming cost V 6 bases and J 2 bases, with 6 bases left between them. Germline assignment: CDR1 LNHDA and CDR2 SQIVND (reference sequence). The CDR3 spells CASSLNTDTQYF. In nucleotides, the CDR3 is TGTGCCAGTAGCCTTAACACAGATACGCAGTATTTT.

The CDR3 nucleotides are TGTGCCAGCAGTCTGTTCAGGGGGCACTACGAGCAGTACTTC. It is translated as CASSLFRGHYEQYF. The chain links TRBV28 to TRBJ2-7; TRBD1 agrees at 8 bases. The CDR3 runs 14 residues. Losses at the gene ends were 5 bases for V and 3 bases for J; bases not matched to a gene: 6. Germline CDR1 and CDR2: MDHEN and SYDVKM.

This chain joins TRBV4-3 and TRBJ2-7; D possibly corresponds to TRBD2 (6 bases). CDR3 size: 14 residues. V lost 1 base to trimming and J lost 3 bases, with 10 bases between them. Germline V gene sequence: CDR1 LGHNA, CDR2 YSLEER. The CDR3 spells CASSQVGGNYEQYF. CDR3 nucleotide sequence: TGCGCCAGCAGCCAAGTAGGCGGGAACTACGAGCAGTACTTC.

This rearrangement joins TRBV9 to TRBJ1-4, with D perhaps matching TRBD1 (5 bases). CDR3 length equals 13 residues. Germline CDR1 reads SGDLS; CDR2 reads YYNGEE. V lost 2 bases to trimming and J lost 6 bases, with 8 bases between them. The CDR3 loop is CASSVGGDEKLFF. The CDR3 bases are TGTGCCAGCAGCGTGGGGGGAGATGAAAAACTGTTTTTT.

The chain uses TRBV5-4 and TRBJ1-1; perhaps TRBD1 as D (5 bases). The germline gives CDR1 SGHNT, CDR2 YYREEE (reference sequence). Trimming cost V 2 bases and J 0 bases, with 8 bases left between them. This CDR3 contains 14 residues. CDR3 amino acids: CASSLWGLNTEAFF. CDR3 DNA: TGTGCCAGCAGCTTATGGGGCCTGAACACTGAAGCTTTCTTT.

The V and J genes are TRBV7-2 and TRBJ2-1; 11 nucleotides agree with TRBD2. CDR1 and CDR2 from the germline V gene are SGHTA and FQGNSA. The CDR3 covers 15 residues. V gave up 2 bases and J gave up 9 bases; unmatched junction bases: 6. The CDR3 DNA follows: TGTGCCAGCAGCTTAATAACTAGCGGGAGCGGTGAGCAGTTCTTC. Its translation is CASSLITSGSGEQFF.

The chain links TRBV7-2 to TRBJ2-5, with 11 positions matching TRBD2. V lost 2 bases to trimming and J lost 4 bases; unmatched junction nucleotides: 9. The V gene's germline CDR1 is SGHTA and CDR2 FQGNSA. The CDR3 loop spans 17 amino acids. For the CDR3, the DNA is TGTGCCAGCAGCTTATATAGCGGGAGGGGGAGGAGAGAGACCCAGTACTTC. Residues: CASSLYSGRGRRETQYF. The entire variable domain, with the rest obtained from reference TRBV7-2 and TRBJ2-5, is as follows: GAGVSQSPSNKVTEKGKDVELRCDPISGHTALYWYRQSLGQGLEFLIYFQGNSAPDKSGLPSDRFSAERTGGSVSTLTIQRTQQEDSAVYLCASSLYSGRGRRETQYFGPGTRLLVL.

This chain uses TRBV5-8 with TRBJ2-3; the match to TRBD2 covers 7 bases. Germline CDR1 and CDR2: SGHTS and YDEGEE. The V segment lost 3 bases and the J segment 0 bases; nucleotides outside the gene matches: 13. The CDR3 runs to 18 residues. Here the CDR3 DNA reads TGTGCCAGCAGCTGGGGCTACACTAGCGACCCTAGCACAGATACGCAGTATTTT. Translated, it gives CASSWGYTSDPSTDTQYF. The complete variable domain, with remaining parts taken from reference TRBV5-8 and TRBJ2-3, reads EAGVTQSPTHLIKTRGQQATLRCSPISGHTSVYWYQQALGLGLQFLLWYDEGEERNRGNFPPRFSGRQFPNYSSELNVNALELEDSALYLCASSWGYTSDPSTDTQYFGPGTRLTVL.

This chain uses TRBV21-1 with TRBJ1-1; whether TRBD1, the table's D call, matches the DNA was not checked. TRBV21-1 is listed as a pseudogene. The CDR3 consists of 15 residues. CDR3 loop: CASSNYQVVRTEAFF. The CDR3 nucleotides read TGTGCCAGCAGCAATTATCAGGTTGTTAGGACTGAAGCTTTCTTT.

The genes are TRBV25-1 and TRBJ2-5, with 7 positions matching TRBD2. CDR1 and CDR2 (germline): MGHDK, SYGVNS. The J segment lost 2 bases and the V segment lost 6 bases, leaving 9 bases of the junction unmatched. This CDR3 has 15 residues. The CDR3 protein is CASSGWAGEQETQYF. The CDR3 DNA reads TGTGCCAGCAGCGGTTGGGCGGGAGAGCAAGAGACCCAGTACTTC.

This chain uses TRBV13 with TRBJ1-2; D is unclear. In germline, CDR1 is PRHDT, CDR2 FYEKMQ (reference sequence). The CDR3 contains 12 residues. Trimming pared 4 bases from V and 5 bases from J, leaving 8 bases between. As DNA, the CDR3 is TGTGCCAGCAGCTCGGGAGCGTATGGCTACACCTTC. Its protein is CASSSGAYGYTF.

V and J are TRBV2 and TRBJ1-2; D is perhaps TRBD1 (6 bases). Deletions cut 7 bases from V and 5 bases from J, with 11 bases between. Germline lookup yields CDR1 SNHLY and CDR2 FYNNEI. The CDR3 length is 12 residues. The CDR3 loop reads CASTPDRYGYTF. As DNA, the CDR3 is TGTGCCAGCACCCCGGACAGATATGGCTACACCTTC.

The chain recombines TRBV6-1 with TRBJ2-7; D is unresolved. Trimming removed 5 bases from V and 4 bases from J, with 9 bases in between. Per the germline V gene, CDR1 is MNHNS and CDR2 is SASEGT. The CDR3 is made up of 12 amino acids. The CDR3 DNA is TGTGCCAGCAGTCGACTCCCGTACGAGCAGTACTTC. Protein sequence: CASSRLPYEQYF.

In its sample, this clone was seen a few times. V gene TRBV28 combines with J gene TRBJ2-6, with 8 bases aligning to TRBD1. The germline V gene encodes CDR1 MDHEN and CDR2 SYDVKM. J gave up 0 bases and V 6 bases, and 4 bases lay outside the gene matches. The CDR3 loop spans 16 amino acids. CDR3 loop: CASRLRGLSGANVLTF. CDR3 nucleotides: TGTGCCAGCAGGCTCAGGGGGCTCTCTGGGGCCAACGTCCTGACTTTC.

CDR3 DNA: TGTGCCAGCAGCCCAAGGGGGAGTCGGCCTGAAGCTTTCTTT. Protein product: CASSPRGSRPEAFF. The genes are TRBV9 and TRBJ1-1; perhaps TRBD1 as D (6 bases). CDR1 is SGDLS, CDR2 YYNGEE, per germline. The CDR3 sequence is 14 residues long. V lost 4 bases, J lost 6 bases, and 16 bases lay in between.

The chain links TRBV4-1 to TRBJ2-3; D is undetermined. Looked up from germline, CDR1 is MGHRA and CDR2 is YSYEKL. Trimming took off 3 bases at V and 1 base at J, with 8 bases between the two ends. The CDR3 has 14 residues. The CDR3 nucleotides are TGCGCCAGCAGCCAGTCCAGCGGCACAGATACGCAGTATTTT. Translating it yields CASSQSSGTDTQYF.

This rearrangement joins TRBV11-2 to TRBJ1-5, with unresolved D. The V end was cut by 0 bases, the J end by 0 bases, with 6 bases between. The V gene's germline CDR1 is SGHAT and CDR2 FQNNGV. This CDR3 comprises 15 residues. CDR3 protein: CASSLEPSSNQPQHF. As DNA, the CDR3 is TGTGCCAGCAGCTTAGAACCGAGTAGCAATCAGCCCCAGCATTTT.

The V call is TRBV7-9, the J call TRBJ1-6; 8 bases map to TRBD1. The CDR3 spans 14 residues. The J segment lost 10 bases and the V segment lost 5 bases, leaving 7 bases of the junction unmatched. Germline V gives CDR1 SEHNR, CDR2 FQNEAQ (reference sequence). CDR3 in DNA: TGTGCCAGCAGCGGCGGGACAGGATCATCACCCCTCCACTTT. Encoded protein: CASSGGTGSSPLHF.

The chain carries TRBV7-2 and TRBJ2-6; D perhaps matches TRBD1 (5 bases). This CDR3 contains 18 residues. V lost 5 bases and J 0 bases, leaving 17 bases between the germline ends. The V gene's germline CDR1 is SGHTA and CDR2 FQGNSA. The CDR3 loop reads CASSPWGLRSSGANVLTF. Written as DNA, the CDR3 is TGTGCCAGCAGCCCATGGGGCCTGCGAAGCTCTGGGGCCAACGTCCTGACTTTC.

The chain combines TRBV19 with TRBJ2-3; 8 nucleotides agree with TRBD1. This CDR3 has 15 amino acids. CDR1 is LNHDA and CDR2 is SQIVND in the germline V gene (reference sequence). J gave up 1 base and V 3 bases, and 3 bases lay outside the gene matches. The chain's CDR3 is CASSIATGGTDTQYF. CDR3 coding DNA: TGTGCCAGTAGTATCGCGACAGGGGGCACAGATACGCAGTATTTT. Full variable domain (rest looked up from reference TRBV19 and TRBJ2-3): DGGITQSPKYLFRKEGQNVTLSCEQNLNHDAMYWYRQDPGQGLRLIYYSQIVNDFQKGDIAEGYSVSREKKESFPLTVTSAQKNPTAFYLCASSIATGGTDTQYFGPGTRLTVL.

The V gene is TRBV7-9, the J gene TRBJ1-1; D is unresolved. Trimming took 4 bases from V and 4 from J, leaving 10 bases between them. The length of the CDR3 is 13 residues. Looked up from germline, CDR1 is SEHNR and CDR2 is FQNEAQ (reference sequence). The CDR3, as DNA: TGTGCCAGCAGCTCGACAATCGGCACTGAAGCTTTCTTT. It yields the protein CASSSTIGTEAFF.

CDR3 loop: CASSFTGDEQFF. The DNA for the CDR3 is TGTGCCAGCAGTTTTACGGGGGATGAGCAGTTCTTC. The chain recombines TRBV28 with TRBJ2-1, with D perhaps matching TRBD2 (6 bases). Germline V CDR1 and CDR2: MDHEN, SYDVKM. This CDR3 is built from 12 residues. Trimming took 3 bases from V and 8 from J, leaving 8 bases between them.

The chain is built from TRBV6-5 and TRBJ2-7, with D unresolved. This CDR3 region has 12 residues. Germline assignment: CDR1 MNHEY and CDR2 SVGAGI. V was trimmed by 5 bases and J by 4 bases, leaving 9 bases between them. The CDR3 DNA reads as TGTGCCAGCAGTCGACTCCCGTACGAGCAGTACTTC. Translated: CASSRLPYEQYF.

The rearrangement uses TRBV4-3 and TRBJ1-2, with D maybe TRBD1 (5 bases). The CDR3 has 16 residues. Germline-derived CDR1 and CDR2 are LGHNA and YSLEER. V lost 0 bases to trimming and J lost 4 bases, with 15 bases between them. Here the CDR3 reads CASSQDAWGEVYGYTF. CDR3 in DNA: TGCGCCAGCAGCCAAGATGCTTGGGGCGAGGTCTATGGCTACACCTTC.

CDR3 protein: CASRSGTGINIQYF. For the CDR3, the DNA is TGTGCCAGCAGGTCCGGGACAGGGATAAACATTCAGTACTTC. The chain couples TRBV28 to TRBJ2-4; 9 bases line up with TRBD1. There are 14 residues in the CDR3. The trim removed 6 bases at V and 6 bases at J, leaving 6 bases unmatched. Germline V gene lookup returns CDR1 MDHEN and CDR2 SYDVKM.